One sample yielded the 17 T cell receptor beta chains listed below, sequenced in a study of siplizumab effects on memory and regulatory T cells. TCRdb keeps only in-frame clones here, not all; method: immunoSEQ multiplex PCR. In the table there are approximately 94,000 clones, 93% of which are singletons. Sequencing was performed on CD8+ T cells sorted from blood. Every receptor here comes from a human donor in good health.

This clone was found a few times. V is TRBV7-9 and J is TRBJ1-1; 7 positions match TRBD1. The CDR3 covers 12 residues. Germline CDR1 SEHNR, CDR2 FQNEAQ (reference sequence). J gave up 4 bases and V 4 bases, and 0 bases lay outside the gene matches. This CDR3 is CASSSGGTEAFF. The CDR3 nucleotides read TGTGCCAGCAGCTCAGGGGGCACTGAAGCTTTCTTT.

The V gene is TRBV30, the J gene TRBJ1-1; no reliable D call. V lost 2 bases and J 1 base, leaving 5 bases between the germline ends. CDR1 and CDR2 from the germline V gene are GTSNPN and SVGIG (reference sequence). The CDR3 covers 12 residues. In DNA, the CDR3 is TGTGCCTGGAGTTGGCAGAACACTGAAGCTTTCTTT. It encodes CAWSWQNTEAFF.

The gene calls are TRBV4-3 and TRBJ1-5; 8 bases line up with TRBD1. Germline CDR1 reads LGHNA; CDR2 reads YSLEER. The CDR3 covers 14 residues. Germline trimming cut 4 bases from V and 3 bases from J; bases unmatched to any gene: 2. CDR3 sequence reads: CASSPDRVNQPQHF. The CDR3 bases are TGCGCCAGCAGCCCGGACAGGGTCAATCAGCCCCAGCATTTT.

This clone was picked up a small number of times. The DNA for the CDR3 is TGCGCCAGCAGCCAAGGAGAAGGGGCGATCAACTATGGCTACACCTTC. Its translation: CASSQGEGAINYGYTF. The chain combines TRBV4-1 with TRBJ1-2; tentatively, D is TRBD1 (5 bases). V lost 1 base to trimming and J lost 2 bases, with 14 bases between them. From germline, CDR1 is MGHRA and CDR2 YSYEKL. The CDR3 consists of 16 residues.

The genes are TRBV6-5 and TRBJ2-2; no definite D call. Germline CDR1 reads MNHEY; CDR2 reads SVGAGI. With 5 bases removed from V and 4 bases from J, the gap between germline ends came to 8 bases. The CDR3 totals 13 residues. The CDR3 region has the DNA TGTGCCAGCAGTGTCCAGGTCACCGGGGAGCTGTTTTTT. Its protein product is CASSVQVTGELFF.

The V gene is TRBV7-9, the J gene TRBJ2-7, with D hard to call. Trimming removed 3 bases from V and 3 bases from J, with 9 bases in between. The CDR3 extends over 13 amino acids. The germline V gene has CDR1 SEHNR and CDR2 FQNEAQ (reference sequence). The CDR3 sequence: CASSFSRVYEQYF. CDR3 in DNA: TGTGCCAGCAGCTTCTCCCGGGTCTACGAGCAGTACTTC. The whole variable domain, remainder taken from reference TRBV7-9 and TRBJ2-7, is DTGVSQNPRHKITKRGQNVTFRCDPISEHNRLYWYRQTLGQGPEFLTYFQNEAQLEKSRLLSDRFSAERPKGSFSTLEIQRTEQGDSAMYLCASSFSRVYEQYFGPGTRLTVT.

The V and J genes are TRBV7-6 and TRBJ2-1; 7 bases fit TRBD2. The trim removed 7 bases at V and 3 bases at J, leaving 9 bases unmatched. Germline CDR1 reads SGHVS; CDR2 reads FNYEAQ. The CDR3 consists of 15 residues. The CDR3 sequence: CASTTGERGYNEQFF. CDR3 coding DNA: TGTGCCAGCACAACCGGCGAGCGGGGCTACAATGAGCAGTTCTTC.

The rearrangement joins TRBV6-1 to TRBJ1-2; D not certain. V was trimmed by 5 bases and J by 4 bases, leaving 11 bases between them. Germline V gene lookup returns CDR1 MNHNS and CDR2 SASEGT. The CDR3 contains 13 residues. The CDR3 DNA sequence: TGTGCCAGCAGTTATTTCGTCACCTATGGCTACACCTTC. The encoded protein is CASSYFVTYGYTF.

This chain connects TRBV11-2 to TRBJ1-1; no clear D gene. V was pared by 5 bases and J by 5 bases, with 15 bases between. The V gene's germline CDR1 is SGHAT and CDR2 FQNNGV. The CDR3 is 14 residues long. CDR3 DNA sequence: TGTGCCAGCAGCCTCACCCTAGCGGGTACTGAAGCTTTCTTT. Amino acids: CASSLTLAGTEAFF.

Only one count was recorded for this clone. The chain carries TRBV4-1 and TRBJ2-7; 8 positions agree with TRBD1. The J segment lost 2 bases and the V segment lost 0 bases, leaving 6 bases of the junction unmatched. Germline CDR1 is MGHRA and CDR2 is YSYEKL. The CDR3 is 16 residues long. This CDR3 is CASSQDPGTGAYEQYF. The DNA for the CDR3 is TGCGCCAGCAGCCAAGATCCGGGGACAGGAGCCTACGAGCAGTACTTC.

The rearrangement joins TRBV2 to TRBJ1-5, with 7 nucleotides matching TRBD1. The CDR3 is 14 residues long. Germline V gene sequence: CDR1 SNHLY, CDR2 FYNNEI. The J segment lost 3 bases and the V segment lost 7 bases, leaving 6 bases of the junction unmatched. In nucleotides, the CDR3 is TGTGCCAGCACCGGGACAGAGAACAATCAGCCCCAGCATTTT. The encoded protein is CASTGTENNQPQHF.

The rearrangement joins TRBV7-2 to TRBJ2-1; 10 nucleotides agree with TRBD1. The J segment lost 5 bases and the V segment lost 2 bases, leaving 9 bases of the junction unmatched. Germline V gene sequence: CDR1 SGHTA, CDR2 FQGNSA. There are 17 residues in the CDR3. The CDR3 reads CASSLLGGQGEDNEQFF. CDR3 DNA: TGTGCCAGCAGCTTATTGGGAGGACAGGGGGAAGACAATGAGCAGTTCTTC.

The chain has TRBV6-5 and TRBJ2-1, with D possibly being TRBD1 (6 bases). Trimming took off 6 bases at V and 6 bases at J, with 15 bases between the two ends. The CDR3 contains 14 residues. Germline V gene data show CDR1 as MNHEY and CDR2 as SVGAGI. The CDR3 region has the DNA TGTGCCAGCAGACGCACAGGGAGCGGCAATGAGCAGTTCTTC. Amino acid sequence: CASRRTGSGNEQFF.

The genes are TRBV2 and TRBJ2-7, with a tentative D call TRBD2 (6 bases). There are 16 residues in the CDR3. The germline V gene encodes CDR1 SNHLY and CDR2 FYNNEI. Trimming stripped 8 bases from V and 2 bases from J, with 22 bases between. CDR3 in amino acids: CASGDGGKRPTYEQYF. The CDR3 nucleotides are TGTGCCAGCGGGGACGGGGGAAAGCGGCCGACCTACGAGCAGTACTTC.

This chain connects TRBV15 to TRBJ1-1, with D possibly being TRBD1 (6 bases). V was trimmed by 1 base and J by 10 bases, leaving 13 bases between them. Germline V gene lookup returns CDR1 LNHNV and CDR2 YYDKDF (reference sequence). CDR3 size: 13 residues. The CDR3 reads CATSRVGGSGAFF. The CDR3 nucleotides read TGTGCCACCAGCAGAGTTGGGGGCAGTGGAGCTTTCTTT. Supplemented by reference TRBV15 and TRBJ1-1, the full variable domain reads DAMVIQNPRYQVTQFGKPVTLSCSQTLNHNVMYWYQQKSSQAPKLLFHYYDKDFNNEADTPDNFQSRRPNTSFCFLDIRSPGLGDTAMYLCATSRVGGSGAFFGQGTRLTVV.

The CDR3 coding sequence is TGTGCCAGCAGCGCTACCGGGACAGCGAACACCGGGGAGCTGTTTTTT. This encodes CASSATGTANTGELFF. V gene TRBV9 combines with J gene TRBJ2-2; TRBD1 aligns across 7 bases. The junction had 5 bases not matched to a gene; V was cut back by 3 bases and J by 0 bases. Germline loops: CDR1 SGDLS, CDR2 YYNGEE. This CDR3 is built from 16 residues.

The chain couples TRBV6-1 to TRBJ1-1; D gene ambiguous. V lost 1 base to trimming and J lost 2 bases, with 8 bases between them. Looked up from germline, CDR1 is MNHNS and CDR2 is SASEGT. The CDR3 covers 14 residues. The CDR3 coding sequence is TGTGCCAGCAGTGAAGGCACAGCAAACACTGAAGCTTTCTTT. Translated: CASSEGTANTEAFF.